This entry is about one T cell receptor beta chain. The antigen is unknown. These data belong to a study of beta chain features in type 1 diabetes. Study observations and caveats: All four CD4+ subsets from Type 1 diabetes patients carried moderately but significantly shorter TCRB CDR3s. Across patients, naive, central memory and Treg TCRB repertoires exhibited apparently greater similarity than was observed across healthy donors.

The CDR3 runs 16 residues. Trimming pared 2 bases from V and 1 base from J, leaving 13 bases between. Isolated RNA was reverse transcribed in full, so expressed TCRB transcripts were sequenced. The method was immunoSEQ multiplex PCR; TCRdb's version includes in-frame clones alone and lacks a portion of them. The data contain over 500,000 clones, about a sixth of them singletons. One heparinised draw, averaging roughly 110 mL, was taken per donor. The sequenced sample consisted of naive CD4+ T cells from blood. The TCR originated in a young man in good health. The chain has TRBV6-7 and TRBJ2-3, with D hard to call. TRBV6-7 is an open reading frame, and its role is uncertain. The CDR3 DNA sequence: TGTGCCAGCAGTTACCCCCTAATTATGCGCACAGATACGCAGTATTTT. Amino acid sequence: CASSYPLIMRTDTQYF.